This T cell receptor beta chain is from a study of T cells in Graves' hyperthyroidism and ophthalmopathy. Germline-derived CDR1 and CDR2 are SGHRS and YFSETQ. This CDR3 has 14 amino acids. Trimming cost V 0 bases and J 6 bases, with 10 bases left between them. This clonotype was detected many times. From RNA transcripts, TCR beta CDR3 regions were amplified. The study used the HTBI primer set for a first-round RT-PCR of the TCR CDR3. TCRdb itself ran the multiplex PCR reads through MiXCR, one entry per CDR3 protein. Among under 650,000 distinct CDR3 sequences, around 16% were seen once, and the ten largest hold 3% to 4.5%.

The sample was blood. The clonotype originates from a woman in her thirties with Graves' hyperthyroidism. This sequence joins TRBV5-1 and TRBJ2-1; D ambiguous. CDR3 DNA sequence: TGCGCCAGCAGCTTGGAGGCCTCCCTCAATGAGCAGTTCTTC. Translation: CASSLEASLNEQFF. The full variable domain, completed using reference TRBV5-1 and TRBJ2-1, is KAGVTQTPRYLIKTRGQQVTLSCSPISGHRSVSWYQQTPGQGLQFLFEYFSETQRNKGNFPGRFSGRQFSNSRSEMNVSTLELGDSALYLCASSLEASLNEQFFGPGTRLTVL.